The rows below give T cell receptor beta chains drawn from one sample of a study of blood T cell repertoires in COVID-19. Method: immunoSEQ multiplex PCR; TCRdb's copy keeps in-frame clones and lacks some. Of about 44,000 clones in the sample, around 90% were seen once. The sample taken for sequencing was peripheral blood. The origin of the receptors is a woman older than 75 in a cohort sampled during active or convalescent COVID-19. Both conserved end residues are part of each CDR3. A D gene is named only where the DNA matches it firmly. Size is omitted from some rows. Given values are once, few, many or a class for expanded clones.

size | J | D | V | DNA | CDR3
- | TRBJ2-7 | - | TRBV5-4 | TGTGCCAGCAGCTTGTCGTGGGGGGAGTCCTACGAGCAGTACTTC | CASSLSWGESYEQYF
- | TRBJ1-4 | - | TRBV5-1 | TGCGCCAGCAGCTTGGAGGGGTTAGCTAATGAAAAACTGTTTTTT | CASSLEGLANEKLFF
- | TRBJ1-5 | TRBD1 | TRBV9 | TGTGCCAGCAGCCCAGACGTTGGACAGGGTAGGGATCAGCCCCAGCATTTT | CASSPDVGQGRDQPQHF
- | TRBJ1-6 | - | TRBV7-2 | TGTGCCAGCAGCTTAGACCGGCCAGGGGTAGGCAATTCACCCCTCCACTTT | CASSLDRPGVGNSPLHF
- | TRBJ2-4 | TRBD2 | TRBV5-6 | TGTGCCACCGGCTGGGGTAGCGGGAGGAACATTCAGTACTTC | CATGWGSGRNIQYF
- | TRBJ2-2 | TRBD1 | TRBV27 | TGTGCCAGCAGTTTCCGGGGACAGGGTTTTATCGGGGAGCTGTTTTTT | CASSFRGQGFIGELFF
few | TRBJ2-3 | - | TRBV2 | TGTGCCAGCAAAGTAGCGCCAAGCACAGATACGCAGTATTTT | CASKVAPSTDTQYF
few | TRBJ2-3 | - | TRBV5-8 | TGTGCCAGCAGCTCAGGCATCTCCCCAGATACGCAGTATTTT | CASSSGISPDTQYF
- | TRBJ1-6 | TRBD1 | TRBV5-8 | TGTGCCAGCAGCTTGGTCGTCCAGGGGGTCGGCGCCCTCCACTTT | CASSLVVQGVGALHF
few | TRBJ1-2 | TRBD1 | TRBV5-1 | TGCGCCAGCAGCTCCGGACAGGTTAGAGACTATGGCTACACCTTC | CASSSGQVRDYGYTF
- | TRBJ1-2 | TRBD1 | TRBV2 | TGTGCCAGCAGTGAATATGCCAGACAGGGGTTGTATGGCTACACCTTC | CASSEYARQGLYGYTF
- | TRBJ1-1 | TRBD1 | TRBV29-1 | TGCAGCGCGAGCATGACAGGGGCGAACACTGAAGCTTTCTTT | CSASMTGANTEAFF
few | TRBJ2-1 | TRBD1 | TRBV30 | TGTGCCGGAGATACAGGGGGCCTCAATGAGCAGTTCTTC | CAGDTGGLNEQFF
- | TRBJ2-2 | TRBD2 | TRBV11-3 | TGTGCCAGCAGCTCATTGGTCAGCGGGAGGAACACCGGGGAGCTGTTTTTT | CASSSLVSGRNTGELFF
- | TRBJ1-2 | - | TRBV20-1 | TGCAGTGTTGGGAGGGGGGGAGGCTACACCTTC | CSVGRGGGYTF
- | TRBJ2-1 | - | TRBV27 | TGTGCCAGCGGATCCCTTCTAGAACGTGAGCAGTTCTTC | CASGSLLEREQFF
- | TRBJ1-1 | TRBD1 | TRBV7-2 | TGTGCCAGCAGCCCCAAGACAGGGGATATGAACACTGAAGCTTTCTTT | CASSPKTGDMNTEAFF
- | TRBJ2-1 | TRBD2 | TRBV5-4 | TGTGCCAGCAGCGACCGCACCCTAGCGGGGGCAGATGAGCAGTTCTTC | CASSDRTLAGADEQFF
- | TRBJ2-7 | - | TRBV5-1 | TGCGCCAGCAGACGGACAGCCCCTGGGGAGCAGTACTTC | CASRRTAPGEQYF
- | TRBJ1-3 | TRBD1 | TRBV19 | TGTGCCAGTACCAGGACAGGGTCCGGAAACACCATATATTTT | CASTRTGSGNTIYF